A selection of T cell receptor beta chains follows, all from one sample in a study of cytomegalovirus exposure and HLA in healthy donors. Only in-frame clones appear in the TCRdb table, and some are missing; sequencing was by immunoSEQ multiplex PCR. The table lists about 200,000 clones, 82% of them singletons. Sequencing was carried out using PBMCs. All receptors come from a woman aged 40-49 years in good health and CMV-seronegative. The CDR3 runs from the conserved cysteine through the conserved F or W. A D gene is named only where the DNA matches it firmly. Expanded clones get a size class; other rows say once, few or many, or leave the size out.

abundance,j_gene,d_gene,v_gene,CDR3nt,CDR3aa
NA,TRBJ2-7,TRBD2,TRBV7-3,TGTGCCAGCAGCTTAGCGGGAGGAACGGACGAGCAGTACTTC,CASSLAGGTDEQYF
few,TRBJ2-3,NA,TRBV2,TGTGCCAGCTCATACCGGGACATCGGGTCAGATACGCAGTATTTT,CASSYRDIGSDTQYF
NA,TRBJ2-3,TRBD2,TRBV6-5,TGTGCCAGCAGCCGACTAGCGGGAGGTGAGGATACGCAGTATTTT,CASSRLAGGEDTQYF
few,TRBJ1-1,TRBD1,TRBV6-1,TGTGCCAGCAGTGAACTCTGGACAGGTAGGACTGAAGCTTTCTTT,CASSELWTGRTEAFF
NA,TRBJ2-5,NA,TRBV5-4,TGTGCCAGCAGCGCGCCGGGGTCTGAGGGTCAGACCCAGTACTTC,CASSAPGSEGQTQYF
NA,TRBJ2-7,TRBD2,TRBV4-2,TGTGCCAGCAGCCAAGTAGGCCTAGCGGAGTCCTACGAGCAGTACTTC,CASSQVGLAESYEQYF
NA,TRBJ1-5,NA,TRBV9,TGTGCCAGCAGCGTAGACTCCACCTACAATCAGCCCCAGCATTTT,CASSVDSTYNQPQHF
NA,TRBJ2-7,TRBD1,TRBV6-5,TGTGCCAGCAGTACTACAGGGGTGGGGGAGCAGTACTTC,CASSTTGVGEQYF
NA,TRBJ2-3,NA,TRBV7-6,TGTGCCAGCAGTCCCACTGGAGATACGCAGTATTTT,CASSPTGDTQYF
NA,TRBJ1-1,NA,TRBV16,TGTGCCAGCAGCCAATCGGGGAGGGGCTTGACTGAAGCTTTCTTT,CASSQSGRGLTEAFF
NA,TRBJ2-5,NA,TRBV19,TGTGCCAGTAGCAGCGGTGGAGGACCTCAAGAGACCCAGTACTTC,CASSSGGGPQETQYF
once,TRBJ2-1,TRBD2,TRBV6-1,TGTGCCAGCAGTCCCAGGACTAGCGGCAACAATGAGCAGTTCTTC,CASSPRTSGNNEQFF
NA,TRBJ2-1,TRBD2,TRBV7-3,TGTGCCAGCAGCTTCGGGGGGGGAGAGCAGTTCTTC,CASSFGGGEQFF
NA,TRBJ1-1,TRBD1,TRBV19,TGTGCCAGTAGACAGGGGGAGAACACTGAAGCTTTCTTT,CASRQGENTEAFF
NA,TRBJ2-3,TRBD1,TRBV18,TGTGCCAGTTCCGTACTCCCGACAGGGGGTGGCACAGATACGCAGTATTTT,CASSVLPTGGGTDTQYF
once,TRBJ1-1,NA,TRBV18,TGTGCCAGCTCACCTACCCAATCGTCTATGGCTTTCTTT,CASSPTQSSMAFF
NA,TRBJ2-7,TRBD1,TRBV9,TGTGCCAGCAGCTTTGGGGGGGGTTTACAGGGGGCGGTGCAGTACTTC,CASSFGGGLQGAVQYF
NA,TRBJ2-5,TRBD1,TRBV18,TGTGCCAGCTCACTGTCGACAGGGGGCGCGAGGGAGACCCAGTACTTC,CASSLSTGGARETQYF
NA,TRBJ2-3,TRBD2,TRBV19,TGTGCCAGTAGTAGGGGGACTAGCGGGGGCCCAATAGCCACAGATACGCAGTATTTT,CASSRGTSGGPIATDTQYF
NA,TRBJ2-2,TRBD1,TRBV29-1,TGCAGCGTTGAAGTGGACAGGAGGAACACCGGGGAGCTGTTTTTT,CSVEVDRRNTGELFF
NA,TRBJ2-5,NA,TRBV4-2,TGTGCCAGCAGCCAAGATGCACTGCTCCAAGAGACCCAGTACTTC,CASSQDALLQETQYF
NA,TRBJ2-7,TRBD2,TRBV6-4,TGTGCCAGCAGTGACTCTCGGGGGGGCAGGGGAAAAGGGGAGCAGTACTTC,CASSDSRGGRGKGEQYF
NA,TRBJ2-1,NA,TRBV12-5,TGTGCTAGTGGTACCGACAGATACAATGAGCAGTTCTTC,CASGTDRYNEQFF
NA,TRBJ2-6,TRBD2,TRBV28,TGTGCCAGCAGTTCTCGGACTAGCGGGAGGTCTGGGGCCAACGTCCTGACTTTC,CASSSRTSGRSGANVLTF
NA,TRBJ2-3,TRBD1,TRBV10-3,TGTGCCATCAGGGGACAGGGGGCCTCAGATACGCAGTATTTT,CAIRGQGASDTQYF
once,TRBJ2-1,NA,TRBV19,TGTGCCAGTACCAACTCCTACAATGAGCAGTTCTTC,CASTNSYNEQFF
few,TRBJ2-7,NA,TRBV11-2,TGTGCCAGCAGCCCCCTTTCTCGGTCAGGAACCTACGAGCAGTACTTC,CASSPLSRSGTYEQYF
NA,TRBJ2-2,TRBD2,TRBV7-9,TGTGCCAGCGGTCGACTAGCGGGAGTTGCGGGGTACACCGGGGAGCTGTTTTTT,CASGRLAGVAGYTGELFF
few,TRBJ1-5,TRBD1,TRBV19,TGTGCCAGTAGTTTGGAGGGGGCCAGCAATCAGCCCCAGCATTTT,CASSLEGASNQPQHF
few,TRBJ2-1,NA,TRBV7-8,TGTGCCAGCAGCCCCAGGCCAGGGAATGAGCAGTTCTTC,CASSPRPGNEQFF
NA,TRBJ1-2,NA,TRBV19,TGTGCCAGTACCCCACGGGTTCGGAATGGCTACACCTTC,CASTPRVRNGYTF
NA,TRBJ2-7,TRBD2,TRBV5-1,TGCGCCAGCAGCCTTCGGACTAGCGGGACTACCTACGAGCAGTACTTC,CASSLRTSGTTYEQYF
NA,TRBJ2-3,NA,TRBV2,TGTGCCAGCAATACTCCGCCAGATACGCAGTATTTT,CASNTPPDTQYF
NA,TRBJ2-2,TRBD2,TRBV27,TGTGCCAGCAGTCCCTGGGACAGAAGGACTAGCGGGTTAAACACCGGGGAGCTGTTTTTT,CASSPWDRRTSGLNTGELFF
NA,TRBJ2-1,TRBD2,TRBV2,TGTGCCAGCAGTCCCTGGGGTCTAGCGGGCCTCTACAATGAGCAGTTCTTC,CASSPWGLAGLYNEQFF
NA,TRBJ1-2,NA,TRBV30,TGTGCCTGGGATGGACTGCTGGGCTACACCTTC,CAWDGLLGYTF
NA,TRBJ1-1,NA,TRBV7-9,TGTGCCAGCAGCTTAGGGGCCGCAGGGCACACTGAAGCTTTCTTT,CASSLGAAGHTEAFF
NA,TRBJ2-1,NA,TRBV19,TGTGCCAGTAGTACGGGACTTTTGTATAATGAGCAGTTCTTC,CASSTGLLYNEQFF
NA,TRBJ2-5,TRBD2,TRBV5-1,TGCGCCAGCAGCCAAAGCGGGAAACAAGAGACCCAGTACTTC,CASSQSGKQETQYF
NA,TRBJ2-1,TRBD2,TRBV28,TGTGCCAGCAGTTCGGATTCTAGCGGGAGGCGAGATGAGCAGTTCTTC,CASSSDSSGRRDEQFF
NA,TRBJ2-5,TRBD1,TRBV5-4,TGTGCCAGCAGCCTACAGGGGGCAGGAGAGACCCAGTACTTC,CASSLQGAGETQYF
NA,TRBJ1-3,NA,TRBV7-2,TGTGCCAGCAGCTCCCAGCAGCGGGTACACACCATATATTTT,CASSSQQRVHTIYF
NA,TRBJ2-1,NA,TRBV19,TGTGCCAGTAGTGAACGACACAGGGTTATATACAATGAGCAGTTCTTC,CASSERHRVIYNEQFF
NA,TRBJ1-1,NA,TRBV19,TGTGCCAGTAGTCACCGGGAGGGGACTGAAGCTTTCTTT,CASSHREGTEAFF
few,TRBJ1-1,NA,TRBV29-1,TGCAGCGTTTGCCGGGGGGGGAGTGCCACTGAAGCTTTCTTT,CSVCRGGSATEAFF
NA,TRBJ2-7,NA,TRBV20-1,TGCAGTGCTAGGGGGCCCCACGAGCAGTACTTC,CSARGPHEQYF
NA,TRBJ1-2,NA,TRBV28,TGTGCCAGCGGCCACAGGATCTATGGCTACACCTTC,CASGHRIYGYTF
NA,TRBJ2-5,TRBD1,TRBV18,TGTGCCAGCTTTCGCAGGGGGCTGGAAGAGACCCAGTACTTC,CASFRRGLEETQYF
NA,TRBJ1-5,NA,TRBV10-2,TGCGCCAGCAGTGAGCGTGGCGGACAGCAGCGTCAGCCCCAGCATTTT,CASSERGGQQRQPQHF
NA,TRBJ2-2,NA,TRBV19,TGTGCCACCCGGCAGAGCGGATACACCGGGGAGCTGTTTTTT,CATRQSGYTGELFF